The clone carrying this T cell receptor (beta chain) was picked up a small number of times. Its antigen is currently unknown. The CDR3 extends over 14 amino acids. In germline, CDR1 is SGHRS, CDR2 YFSETQ. V lost 2 bases to trimming and J lost 4 bases, with 12 bases between them. This sample is drawn from a study of cytomegalovirus exposure and HLA in healthy donors. Study-level points and caveats: Researchers reportedly found TCR beta sequences accurately predicted most subjects' HLA-A and HLA-B alleles.

Use of 60 Vbeta and 13 Jbeta primers characterized the PCR. TCRdb's table, derived via immunoSEQ multiplex PCR, lists solely in-frame clones and lacks some. The repertoire holds 100,000 or so clones, with roughly 85% as singletons. The rearrangement links TRBV5-1 to TRBJ1-2; D uncertain. This receptor was identified in a woman between 40 and 50 years old in good health and CMV-seronegative. The sample was PBMCs. The CDR3: CASSLEQSGYGYTF. DNA of the CDR3: TGCGCCAGCAGCTTAGAACAATCTGGCTATGGCTACACCTTC.